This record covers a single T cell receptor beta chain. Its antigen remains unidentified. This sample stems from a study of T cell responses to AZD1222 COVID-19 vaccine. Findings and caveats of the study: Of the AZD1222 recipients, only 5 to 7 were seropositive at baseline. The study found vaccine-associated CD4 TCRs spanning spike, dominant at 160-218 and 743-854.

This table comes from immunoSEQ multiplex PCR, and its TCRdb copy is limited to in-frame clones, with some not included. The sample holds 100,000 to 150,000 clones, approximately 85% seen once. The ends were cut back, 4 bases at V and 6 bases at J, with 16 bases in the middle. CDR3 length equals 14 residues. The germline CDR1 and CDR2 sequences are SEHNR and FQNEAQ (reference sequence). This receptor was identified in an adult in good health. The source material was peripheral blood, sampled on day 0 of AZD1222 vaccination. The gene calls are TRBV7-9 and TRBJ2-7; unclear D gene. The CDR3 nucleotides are TGTGCCAGCAGCTCCCATCTGATAGCCGGCGAGCAGTACTTC. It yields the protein CASSSHLIAGEQYF.